This T cell receptor (beta chain) was found in a study of blood T cells in healthy people across ages. Notes on the study in general: Across the age range, TCR beta diversity per million T cells fell in a roughly linear way.

About this clonotype: Antigen specificity is unknown. The junction does not match germline at one end; this may be a read error.

Every donor provided 9.5 to 10 milliliters of peripheral blood. The study isolated at least 6.5 million PBMCs from each sample. A second PCR of roughly 7 to 11 cycles used a sample-barcoded 5' primer and a J-beta primer mix. Tagging of each cDNA molecule was performed by a template-switch adaptor with 12 random nucleotides. In TCRdb, the 5' RACE reads were re-called with MiXCR into one record per CDR3 protein. Seen here are about 1.4 million distinct CDR3 sequences, almost 60% observed once, and the top ten hold under 8.5%. Germline V gene lookup returns CDR1 DFQATT and CDR2 SNEGSKA (reference sequence). The CDR3 is 13 amino acids.

The sequence derives from a man in his late teens or twenties in good health. The chain couples TRBV20-1 to TRBJ2-1, with D unclear. Sequencing was done on a sample of blood. The chain's CDR3 is CSARAILYKEQFF. CDR3 nucleotide sequence: TGCAGTGCTAGAGCTATTCTATACAAGGAGCAGTTCTTC.